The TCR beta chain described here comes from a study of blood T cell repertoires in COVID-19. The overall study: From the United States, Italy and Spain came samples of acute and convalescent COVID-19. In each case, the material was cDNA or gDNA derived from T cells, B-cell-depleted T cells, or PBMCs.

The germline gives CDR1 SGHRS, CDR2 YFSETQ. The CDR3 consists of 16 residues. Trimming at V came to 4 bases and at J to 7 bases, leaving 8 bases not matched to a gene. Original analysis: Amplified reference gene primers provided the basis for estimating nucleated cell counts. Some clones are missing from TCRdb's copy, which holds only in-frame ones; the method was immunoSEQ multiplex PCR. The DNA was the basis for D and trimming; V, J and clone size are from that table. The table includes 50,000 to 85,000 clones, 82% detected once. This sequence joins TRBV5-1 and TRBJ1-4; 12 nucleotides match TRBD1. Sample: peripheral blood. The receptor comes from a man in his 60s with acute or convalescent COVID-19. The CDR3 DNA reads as TGCGCCAGCAGCCCGGGACCGGGACAGGGGGCTGAAAAACTGTTTTTT. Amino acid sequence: CASSPGPGQGAEKLFF.